This TCR beta chain derives from a study of blood T cell repertoires in COVID-19. Here immunoSEQ multiplex PCR was the method, and the copy in TCRdb shows in-frame clones only, minus some. The table includes about 150,000 clones, 65% to 80% detected once. CDR1 is MDHEN and CDR2 is SYDVKM in the germline V gene. There are 15 residues in the CDR3. The ends were cut back, 6 bases at V and 0 bases at J, with 12 bases in the middle. Those who participated ranged in age from about 18 to 95 years and resided in 20 to 30 US areas. In assigning cohorts, the study relied on participant-reported clinical history.

The TCR comes from a woman aged 70-85 years in a cohort exposed to, infected with or recovered from COVID-19 (not recorded which). Sample: PBMCs or T cells enriched from blood (not recorded which). The chain joins TRBV28 to TRBJ2-4; tentative D call: TRBD1 (6 bases). Written as DNA, the CDR3 is TGTGCCAGCAGCCCCGACAGGTTAGCCAAAAACATTCAGTACTTC. Translation: CASSPDRLAKNIQYF.